A single sample gave rise to the 7 T cell receptor beta chains below, sequenced in a study of blood T cell repertoires in COVID-19. Sequenced by immunoSEQ multiplex PCR; TCRdb stores in-frame clones only, minus some. The sample yields roughly 100,000 clones, roughly 81% seen once. Source material: peripheral blood. Receptor source: a human donor in a cohort sampled during active COVID-19.

The V call is TRBV19, the J call TRBJ1-1; D is uncertain. This CDR3 contains 13 residues. Germline V gives CDR1 LNHDA, CDR2 SQIVND (reference sequence). V was shortened by 6 bases and J by 4 bases, with 12 bases between the two germline ends. This CDR3 is CASRPLVGTEAFF. The CDR3 region has the DNA TGTGCCAGTAGGCCTCTAGTGGGCACTGAAGCTTTCTTT.

This clone was seen ten or more times. This CDR3 reads CASSPTSGGFTNTGELFF. CDR3 nucleotide sequence: TGTGCCAGTAGCCCCACTTCAGGGGGCTTTACGAACACCGGGGAGCTGTTTTTT. The V and J genes are TRBV19 and TRBJ2-2, with 8 bases identical to TRBD1. The CDR3 totals 18 residues. V was pared by 6 bases and J by 0 bases, with 12 bases of the junction left unmatched. Germline V CDR1 and CDR2: LNHDA, SQIVND (reference sequence).

V and J are TRBV5-1 and TRBJ2-7; 12 bases fit TRBD1. The V and J ends lost 0 bases and 0 bases, in that order; junction bases with no gene match: 10. The CDR3 extends over 19 amino acids. Germline-derived CDR1 and CDR2 are SGHRS and YFSETQ. The CDR3 loop reads CASSLGDRGLRWSSYEQYF. The CDR3 nucleotides read TGCGCCAGCAGCTTGGGGGACAGGGGGCTGAGGTGGAGCTCCTACGAGCAGTACTTC.

J is TRBJ2-7 and V is TRBV6-1; 14 bases align to TRBD2. Trimming removed 1 base from V and 3 bases from J; junction bases left unmatched: 17. CDR1 and CDR2 (germline): MNHNS, SASEGT. CDR3 length equals 21 residues. Written as DNA, the CDR3 is TGTGCCAGCAGTGAAGACCCCCTCCCGGGACTAGCGGGAGAAGCTCTCTACGAGCAGTACTTC. This encodes CASSEDPLPGLAGEALYEQYF.

The chain couples TRBV6-1 to TRBJ2-7, with a possible D match to TRBD1 (6 bases). V lost 4 bases and J 1 base, leaving 17 bases between the germline ends. CDR1 is MNHNS, CDR2 SASEGT, per germline. The CDR3 is 16 amino acids. This CDR3 reads CASSVPQGWGSYEQYF. The DNA for the CDR3 is TGTGCCAGCAGTGTCCCCCAGGGGTGGGGTTCCTACGAGCAGTACTTC.

This clone was observed at least ten times. The gene calls are TRBV27 and TRBJ1-5; TRBD1 might be the D (6 bases). The CDR3 covers 16 residues. V was clipped by 8 bases and J by 1 base, with 18 bases between them. The germline gives CDR1 MNHEY, CDR2 SMNVEV (reference sequence). The CDR3 protein is CASRDVGGGSNQPQHF. The DNA for the CDR3 is TGTGCCAGCCGAGACGTCGGCGGGGGCAGCAATCAGCCCCAGCATTTT.

This chain uses TRBV30 with TRBJ1-2, with 9 nucleotides matching TRBD1. CDR1 GTSNPN and CDR2 SVGIG come from the germline V gene (reference sequence). V lost 3 bases to trimming and J lost 5 bases; unmatched junction nucleotides: 10. The CDR3 has 15 residues. The CDR3: CAWSVSGTGRYGYTF. DNA of the CDR3: TGTGCCTGGAGCGTATCCGGGACAGGGAGGTATGGCTACACCTTC.